Following are 3 T cell receptor beta chains from one sample sequenced in a study of CD8 T cells in Susac syndrome. It was with random hexamers that roughly 0.45 to 1 ug RNA was reverse transcribed. In TCRdb, the immunoSEQ multiplex PCR reads were re-called with MiXCR into one record per CDR3 protein. Found here are about 300,000 distinct CDR3 sequences, about 85% of them singletons; the top ten hold 0.095% to 0.14%. Source material: CD8+ T cells from PBMCs. These receptors all come from a human donor with multiple sclerosis.

This chain uses TRBV20-1 with TRBJ2-1; no clear D gene. The CDR3 has 12 amino acids. Per germline, CDR1 DFQATT and CDR2 SNEGSKA (reference sequence). Deletions cut 0 bases from V and 5 bases from J, with 5 bases between. The CDR3 is CSARDQDNEQFF. The CDR3 nucleotides are TGCAGTGCTAGAGATCAAGACAATGAGCAGTTCTTC.

The CDR3 here is CASSQDGTGGYTF. The CDR3 coding sequence is TGCGCCAGCAGCCAAGATGGGACGGGAGGCTACACCTTC. V usage is TRBV4-1 and J usage is TRBJ1-2; D might be TRBD1 (5 bases). The CDR3 has 13 amino acids. Trimming took 0 bases from V and 8 from J, leaving 10 bases between them. The V gene's germline CDR1 is MGHRA and CDR2 YSYEKL.

The chain joins TRBV7-9 to TRBJ2-7; 7 bases agree with TRBD2. This CDR3 spans 14 amino acids. Germline CDR1 reads SEHNR; CDR2 reads FQNEAQ (reference sequence). Trimming at V came to 5 bases and at J to 4 bases, leaving 8 bases not matched to a gene. CDR3 residues: CASSPGAGRYEQYF. The DNA of the CDR3 is TGTGCCAGCAGCCCAGGAGCGGGACGGTACGAGCAGTACTTC.